Here is one T cell receptor (beta chain) with its context. This sample was taken from a study of human T cells and chemical hapten exposure. The time point: patch test 3, about 24 weeks after DPC sensitization. Documented treatment: therapeutic diphenylcyclopropenone sensitization with weekly scalp DPC. TCRdb processed the RACE reads anew with MiXCR; each CDR3 protein has one entry. The sample includes approximately 110,000 distinct CDR3 sequences, less than 35% of them seen just once. V trimming: 1 base; J trimming: 2 bases; junction bases outside the gene matches: 2. The CDR3 loop spans 14 amino acids. Germline-derived CDR1 and CDR2 are SEHNR and FQNEAQ (reference sequence).

V and J are TRBV7-9 and TRBJ2-7, with 7 bases that match TRBD2. This material consisted of whole blood, taken in connection with sensitization to the hapten diphenylcyclopropenone (DPC). This receptor was identified in a man aged 40-49 years with alopecia areata. Some clones in this sample may be carry-over from other donors' samples. CDR3 bases: TGTGCCAGCAGCTTAGATGCGGGAGCCTACGAGCAGTACGTC. Its protein is CASSLDAGAYEQYV.